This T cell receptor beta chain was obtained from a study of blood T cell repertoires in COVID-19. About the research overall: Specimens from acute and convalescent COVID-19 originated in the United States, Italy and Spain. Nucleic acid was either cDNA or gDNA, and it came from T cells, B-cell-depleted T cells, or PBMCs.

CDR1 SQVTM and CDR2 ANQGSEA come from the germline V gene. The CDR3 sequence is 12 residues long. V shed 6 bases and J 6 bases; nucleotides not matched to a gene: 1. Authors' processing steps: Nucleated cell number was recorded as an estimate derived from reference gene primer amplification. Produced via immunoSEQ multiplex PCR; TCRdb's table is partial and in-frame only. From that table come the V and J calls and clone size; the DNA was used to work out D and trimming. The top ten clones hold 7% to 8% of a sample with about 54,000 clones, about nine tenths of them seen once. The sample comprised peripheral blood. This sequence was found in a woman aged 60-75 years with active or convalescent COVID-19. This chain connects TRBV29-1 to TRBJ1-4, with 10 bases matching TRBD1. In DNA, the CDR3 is TGCAGCGTCGGGACAGGGGATGAAAAACTGTTTTTT. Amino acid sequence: CSVGTGDEKLFF.